Detailed here is one TCR beta chain. Its binding antigen is unknown. There are no base qualities to consult, and no much larger clone falls within one base. The library was prepared using the immunoSEQ multiplex PCR assay. Following the manufacturer's protocol, the hsTCRB Kit was used to amplify rearranged TCR beta chain sequences. Sequencing of TCRB libraries was carried out on an Illumina MiSeq. Turning to the authors' computational methods: The kit vendor's proprietary platform handled demultiplexing, trimming and gene mapping. The clones in this table, taken by TCRdb from immuneACCESS, are in-frame only. Not every clone is retained; where verified, under half of the shortfall comes from an unresolved V gene, and the cause of the rest is unknown. D and trimming were read from the DNA, whereas the V and J calls and clone size are those reported in that table. Here the sample has around 26,000 clones; 70% to 90% occur a single time. About 33% of the sample belongs to the ten largest clones.

This entry belongs to a study of a mutant IDH1 vaccine in newly diagnosed glioma (dated by TCRdb to about 2021). Concerning the study at large: In the chemotherapy-containing groups, vaccination started alongside temozolomide cycles, whereas in patients who had radiotherapy alone it started 4-6 weeks after radiotherapy. Visit V12 was the week-35 safety follow-up and visit V13 was the week-47 end of study. Before enrollment, patients had received standard therapy of radiotherapy alone, temozolomide alone, or radiochemotherapy with temozolomide; most received the combination. Peripheral blood was collected at six visits: V03 (baseline), V05, V07, V10, V12 and V13. Of the approximately 34 patients who were treated, around 60% were male and around 40% were female, and the mean age was roughly 40 years. Longitudinal TCRB deep sequencing was done for 25 to 30 treated patients, wherever samples were available for exploratory analyses.

The sample's time point label, decoded: week 35, safety follow-up. Each vaccine dose was 300 ug of a 20-mer mutant IDH1 peptide in Montanide, given subcutaneously with topical imiquimod. Across visits V03 through V10, patients got a total of eight vaccinations, given in weeks 1, 3, 5, 7, 11, 15, 19 and 23. Donors had newly diagnosed WHO grade 3 or 4 IDH1-mutant astrocytomas with loss of nuclear ATRX. The samples were drawn from NOA16, a multicentre, single-arm, open-label phase I trial in Germany that tested a mutant IDH1 peptide vaccine in humans for the first time. Genomic DNA for TCRB sequencing was isolated from EDTA blood with the DNeasy Blood and Tissue Kit. Overall study outcomes, separate from this receptor: It was noted by the authors that analyses of patient blood samples could not be reproduced owing to sample limitations. Pseudoprogression seemed to be unrelated to changes in the top peripheral T cell clonotypes found by TCRB sequencing. Across multiple MHC alleles, vaccine-induced immune responses were seen in around 93% of patients. PBMC samples for TCRB deep sequencing were selected based on availability.

Trimming leaves V shorter by 1 base and J shorter by 5 bases, with the junction holding 5 bases beyond the gene matches. Including cysteine and phenylalanine, the CDR3 has 16 amino acids. This entry keeps only the CDR3 DNA: 48 bases, framed from base 1. According to the germline V gene (reference sequence), CDR1 reads LNHNV and CDR2 reads YYDKDF. The receptor was isolated from a man aged 30 to 45 with glioma. The sequence is built from TRBV15 and TRBJ2-7, and TRBD2 matches 13 of the central bases. The source was PBMCs, collected from a glioma patient whose treatment included an IDH1 peptide vaccine. CDR3 reads: CATSRVRGLAGNEQYF. The nucleotide sequence reads as follows: TGTGCCACCAGCAGAGTCCGGGGACTAGCGGGAAACGAGCAGTACTTC.